This T cell receptor beta chain was identified during a study of blood T cell repertoires in COVID-19. Study information: The cDNA or gDNA used as material had been derived from T cells, B-cell-depleted T cells, or PBMCs.

Participant age was about 18 to 89 years, and participants resided in around 24 US areas. Categorization into cohorts depended on clinical history that participants reported. Cohort 3 donors counted as recovered after two negative PCRs, clearance, or resolved symptoms. Only in-frame clones appear in the TCRdb table, and some are missing; sequencing was by immunoSEQ multiplex PCR. This table holds approximately 200,000 clones, 87% found once. V was trimmed by 4 bases and J by 4 bases, leaving 25 bases between them. This CDR3 spans 18 amino acids. CDR1 and CDR2 from the germline V gene are SEHNR and FQNEAQ (reference sequence).

The receptor was derived from a man between 25 and 39 years old who had recovered from COVID-19. This chain joins TRBV7-9 and TRBJ1-2, with D possibly TRBD1 on 5 matching bases. Sequencing was performed on PBMCs or T cells enriched from blood (not recorded which). CDR3: CASSSRPTDRSLIYGYTF. In DNA, the CDR3 is TGTGCCAGCAGCTCCCGTCCGACCGACAGATCATTAATCTATGGCTACACCTTC.